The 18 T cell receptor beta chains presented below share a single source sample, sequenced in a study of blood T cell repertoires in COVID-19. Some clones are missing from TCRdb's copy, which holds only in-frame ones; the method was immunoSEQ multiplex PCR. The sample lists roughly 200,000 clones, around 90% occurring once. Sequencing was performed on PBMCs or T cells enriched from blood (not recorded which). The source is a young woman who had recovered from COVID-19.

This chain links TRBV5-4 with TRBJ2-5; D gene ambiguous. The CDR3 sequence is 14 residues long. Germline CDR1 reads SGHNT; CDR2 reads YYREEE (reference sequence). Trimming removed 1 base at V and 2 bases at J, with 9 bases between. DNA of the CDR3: TGTGCCAGCAGCTTGACTACATCTCAAGAGACCCAGTACTTC. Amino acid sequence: CASSLTTSQETQYF.

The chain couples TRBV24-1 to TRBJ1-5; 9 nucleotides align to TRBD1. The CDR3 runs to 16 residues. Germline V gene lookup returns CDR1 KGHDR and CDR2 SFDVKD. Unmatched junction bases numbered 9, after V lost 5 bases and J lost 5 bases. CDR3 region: CATSGSPGQGDQPQHF. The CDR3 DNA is TGTGCCACCAGTGGTTCGCCGGGACAGGGTGATCAGCCCCAGCATTTT.

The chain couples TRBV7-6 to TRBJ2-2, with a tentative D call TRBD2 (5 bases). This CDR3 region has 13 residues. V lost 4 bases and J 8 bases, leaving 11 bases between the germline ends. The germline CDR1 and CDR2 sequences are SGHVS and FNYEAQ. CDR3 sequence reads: CASSSTRAGELFF. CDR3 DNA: TGTGCCAGCAGCTCAACTAGGGCGGGGGAGCTGTTTTTT.

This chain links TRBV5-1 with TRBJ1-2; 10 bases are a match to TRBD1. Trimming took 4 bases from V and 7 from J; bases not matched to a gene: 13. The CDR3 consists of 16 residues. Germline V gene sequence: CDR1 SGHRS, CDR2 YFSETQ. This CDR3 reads CASSVRDRGAPLGYTF. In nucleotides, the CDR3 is TGCGCCAGCAGCGTCCGGGACAGGGGAGCCCCTCTTGGCTACACCTTC. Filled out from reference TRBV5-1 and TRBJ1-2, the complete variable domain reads KAGVTQTPRYLIKTRGQQVTLSCSPISGHRSVSWYQQTPGQGLQFLFEYFSETQRNKGNFPGRFSGRQFSNSRSEMNVSTLELGDSALYLCASSVRDRGAPLGYTFGSGTRLTVV.

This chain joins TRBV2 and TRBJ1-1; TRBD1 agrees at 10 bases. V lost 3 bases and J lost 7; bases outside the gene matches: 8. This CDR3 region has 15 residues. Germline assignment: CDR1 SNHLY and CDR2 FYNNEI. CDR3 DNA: TGTGCCAGCAGTGATTTGCGGACAGGGGGATATGAAGCTTTCTTT. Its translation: CASSDLRTGGYEAFF.

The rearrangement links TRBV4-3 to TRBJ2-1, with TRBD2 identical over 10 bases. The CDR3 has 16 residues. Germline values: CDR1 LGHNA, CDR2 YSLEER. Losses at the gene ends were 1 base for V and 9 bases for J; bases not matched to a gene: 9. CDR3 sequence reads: CASSQVAGGLPSEQFF. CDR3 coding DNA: TGCGCCAGCAGCCAAGTAGCGGGGGGCTTGCCGAGTGAGCAGTTCTTC.

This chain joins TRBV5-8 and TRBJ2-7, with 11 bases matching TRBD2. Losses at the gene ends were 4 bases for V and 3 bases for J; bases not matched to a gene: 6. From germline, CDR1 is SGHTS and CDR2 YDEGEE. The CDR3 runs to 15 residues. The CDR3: CASSPGLAGFYEQYF. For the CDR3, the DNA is TGTGCCAGCAGCCCCGGACTAGCGGGTTTCTACGAGCAGTACTTC.

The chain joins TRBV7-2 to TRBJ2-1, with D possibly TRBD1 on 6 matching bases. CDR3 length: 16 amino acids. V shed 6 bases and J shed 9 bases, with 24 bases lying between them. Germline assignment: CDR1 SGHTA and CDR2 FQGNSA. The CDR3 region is CASRPQGQSGSIEQFF. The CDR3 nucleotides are TGTGCCAGCAGGCCACAGGGTCAGAGCGGCAGCATTGAGCAGTTCTTC.

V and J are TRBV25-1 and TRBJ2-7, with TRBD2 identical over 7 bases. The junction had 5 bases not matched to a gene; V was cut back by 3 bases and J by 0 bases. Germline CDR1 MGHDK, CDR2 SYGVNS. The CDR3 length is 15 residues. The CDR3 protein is CASSEDGGGSYEQYF. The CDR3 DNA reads TGTGCCAGCAGTGAGGACGGCGGGGGCTCCTACGAGCAGTACTTC.

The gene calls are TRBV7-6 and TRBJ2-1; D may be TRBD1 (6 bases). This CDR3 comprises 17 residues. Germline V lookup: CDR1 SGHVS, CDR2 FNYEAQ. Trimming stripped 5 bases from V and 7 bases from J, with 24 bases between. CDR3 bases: TGTGCCAGCAGCCGTCCCCTGGCCCACAGGGCCAAGAATGAGCAGTTCTTC. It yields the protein CASSRPLAHRAKNEQFF.

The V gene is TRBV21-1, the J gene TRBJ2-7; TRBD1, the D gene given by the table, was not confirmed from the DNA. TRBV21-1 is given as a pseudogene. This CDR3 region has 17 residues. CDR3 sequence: CASSKVGRQVRSYEQYF. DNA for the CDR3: TGTGCCAGCAGCAAAGTGGGGCGGCAGGTCCGCTCCTACGAGCAGTACTTC.

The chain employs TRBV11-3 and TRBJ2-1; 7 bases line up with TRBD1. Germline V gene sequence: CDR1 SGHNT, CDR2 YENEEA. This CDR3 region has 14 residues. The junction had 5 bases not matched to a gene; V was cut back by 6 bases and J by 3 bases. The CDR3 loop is CASSLRGSYNEQFF. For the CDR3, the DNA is TGTGCCAGCAGTCTCAGGGGGAGCTACAATGAGCAGTTCTTC.

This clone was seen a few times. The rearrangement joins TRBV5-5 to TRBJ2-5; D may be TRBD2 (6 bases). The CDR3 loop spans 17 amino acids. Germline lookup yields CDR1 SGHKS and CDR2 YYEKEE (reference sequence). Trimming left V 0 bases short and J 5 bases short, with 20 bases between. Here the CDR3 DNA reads TGTGCCAGCAGCTTGGATTATGTCGGGGGTTCGAGGGAGACCCAGTACTTC. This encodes CASSLDYVGGSRETQYF.

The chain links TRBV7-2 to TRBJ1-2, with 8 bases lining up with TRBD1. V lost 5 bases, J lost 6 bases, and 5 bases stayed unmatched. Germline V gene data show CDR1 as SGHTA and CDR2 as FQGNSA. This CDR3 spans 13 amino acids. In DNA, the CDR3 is TGTGCCAGCAGCGTCAGGGGGCCAGATGGCTACACCTTC. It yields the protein CASSVRGPDGYTF.

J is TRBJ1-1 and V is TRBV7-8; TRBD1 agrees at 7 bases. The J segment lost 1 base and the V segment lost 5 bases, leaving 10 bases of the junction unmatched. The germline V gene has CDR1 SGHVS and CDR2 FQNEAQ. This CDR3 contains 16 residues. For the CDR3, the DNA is TGTGCCAGCAGCCCCATTCGACAGGGAGGGAACACTGAAGCTTTCTTT. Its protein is CASSPIRQGGNTEAFF. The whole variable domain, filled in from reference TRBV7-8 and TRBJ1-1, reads GAGVSQSPRYKVAKRGQDVALRCDPISGHVSLFWYQQALGQGPEFLTYFQNEAQLDKSGLPSDRFFAERPEGSVSTLKIQRTQQEDSAVYLCASSPIRQGGNTEAFFGQGTRLTVV.

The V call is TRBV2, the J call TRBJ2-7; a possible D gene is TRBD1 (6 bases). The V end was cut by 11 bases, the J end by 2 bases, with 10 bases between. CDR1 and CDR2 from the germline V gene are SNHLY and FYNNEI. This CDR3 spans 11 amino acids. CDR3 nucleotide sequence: TGTGCCGCAGGGGATACCTACGAGCAGTACTTC. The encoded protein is CAAGDTYEQYF. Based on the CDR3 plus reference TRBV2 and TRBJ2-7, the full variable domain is EPEVTQTPSHQVTQMGQEVILRCVPISNHLYFYWYRQILGQKVEFLVSFYNNEISEKSEIFDDQFSVERPDGSNFTLKIRSTKLEDSAMYFCAAGDTYEQYFGPGTRLTVT.

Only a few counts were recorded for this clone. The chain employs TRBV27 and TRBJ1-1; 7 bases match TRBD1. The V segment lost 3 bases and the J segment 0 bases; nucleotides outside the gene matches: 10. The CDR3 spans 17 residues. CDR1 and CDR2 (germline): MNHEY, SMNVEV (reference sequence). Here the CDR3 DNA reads TGTGCCAGCAGTTTCCTAGGGACAGCGCCTATGAACACTGAAGCTTTCTTT. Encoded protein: CASSFLGTAPMNTEAFF.

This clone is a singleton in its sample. CDR3 coding DNA: TGCGCCAGCAGCTTGACAGCCGATGGGCCCCAGCATTTT. Encoded protein: CASSLTADGPQHF. The rearrangement links TRBV5-1 to TRBJ1-5; D is unresolved. The V and J ends lost 1 base and 9 bases respectively, with 11 bases between them. The CDR3 contains 13 residues. The germline gives CDR1 SGHRS, CDR2 YFSETQ.